This T cell receptor beta chain was captured by sequencing in a study of T cells in Graves' hyperthyroidism and ophthalmopathy (dated by TCRdb to about 2019). With regard to the full study: Peripheral blood was collected at initial diagnosis, before any treatment. The roughly 91 discovery patients were randomly split 7:3 into training and test sets. TCR Vbeta CDR3 sequencing of roughly 140 peripheral blood samples (about 45 ophthalmopathy, under 80 hyperthyroidism and around 17 progressor patients) is reported in the paper. An independent validation cohort of fewer than 20 hyperthyroidism patients and about 16 patients who later progressed to ophthalmopathy tested prospective prediction of ophthalmopathy. Following sampling, methimazole starting at 30 mg daily was given to hyperthyroidism patients, and high-dose intravenous methylprednisolone was given to ophthalmopathy patients. In more than 5 Graves' hyperthyroidism patients, the study also compared T-cell repertoires from thyroid tissue with T-cell repertoires from blood. A discovery cohort of roughly 100 patients, fewer than 50 with Graves' ophthalmopathy and approximately 55 with stable Graves' hyperthyroidism, was used to find distinguishing TCR V-J signatures. Results and caveats for the whole study, not just this receptor: In cross-validation, a model built on a 13 V-J signature told ophthalmopathy apart from stable hyperthyroidism with approximately 90% sensitivity and about 81% specificity, and in testing the same model reached 80%/75%. In validation, the model predicted progression to ophthalmopathy a median of about 5.9 months before onset, with about 71% sensitivity and more than 72% specificity. No statistical method was used to fix the sample size in advance, and group allocation was not hidden from the investigators. Most expanded thyroid clonotypes (frequency above 0.001) were also found in blood, which suggests that blood repertoires may mirror thyroid immune responses.

There are many counts of this clonotype. No cognate antigen has been identified for it. No base qualities exist here, and no much larger clone lies one base off it. Ophthalmopathy patients had moderately to severely active disease, with a Clinical Activity Score of 3 or more, a NOSPECS grade of 4 or more, and a disease duration of less than 3 months. The study excluded patients with uncontrolled infections, other autoimmune diseases, pregnancy or lactation. Diagnoses relied on clinical symptoms, serum thyroxine and TRAb, thyroid ultrasound and orbital computed tomography. PBMCs were isolated from around 10 ml of fresh peripheral blood by Ficoll-Paque density gradient centrifugation. Total RNA was extracted using Trizol reagent, and RNA quality was assessed on an Agilent 2100 Bioanalyzer. Amplification of TCR beta CDR3 regions was carried out from RNA transcripts. For the first round of RT-PCR on the TCR CDR3, the HTBI primer set was used together with the Qiagen OneStep RT-PCR kit. Libraries were constructed in a second round of multiplex PCR, after which size selection and purification were carried out. Libraries were sequenced paired-end with 100 bp reads on an Illumina HiSeq2000. Per the original workflow: SOAPnuke was used to process the raw data, removing reads that contained adapters or uncalled bases, had a mean Phred below 15, or lacked an exact match to the constant primer or identifier. COPE v1.2.5 was used to merge high-quality paired reads, and clonotypes were defined as unique nucleotide sequences. MiTCR v1.1 was used to align clonotypes to the IMGT TRBV, TRBD and TRBJ reference segments. The analysis included only V-J combinations with a frequency above 0.0001, which together covered 99% to 99.2% of the repertoires. The TCS score was defined as the ratio of F50 (clonal expansion) to E x V (chaos), calculated using BLOSUM62-based TCRdist between CDR3 peptides within each V-J. Welch's t-statistics and random forest reduced roughly 540 V-J features to 13, which were used in a naive Bayes classifier (R e1071). TCRdb reworked the public reads: Q25 trimming with fastp, MiXCR clone assembly, productive beta chains retained. CDR3 protein duplicates are merged, each entry listing the most common genes and DNA. In this record, the V and J calls reflect TCRdb's handling and not the investigators' own analysis. This sample lists fewer than 750,000 distinct CDR3 sequences; roughly 15% were detected once. Of the sample, around 13% falls within the top ten clones.

The CDR3 runs 15 residues from the cysteine to the phenylalanine. Left in the record is the CDR3 DNA by itself, 45 bases read in frame from the first base. V is trimmed back by 3 bases and J by 7 bases, and the junction contains 4 bases that no gene match accounts for. Via the germline V gene, CDR1 is SGHRS and CDR2 YFSETQ. Sequencing was performed on blood. The sequence is built from TRBV5-1 and TRBJ2-1, with 13 central nucleotides matching TRBD2. The TCR was taken from a woman aged 50 to 60 with Graves' ophthalmopathy. CDR3 reads: CASSSGLAGRNEQFF. Here is the DNA: TGCGCCAGCAGCTCGGGACTAGCGGGACGGAATGAGCAGTTCTTC. When the CDR3 is completed using the reference TRBV5-1 and TRBJ2-1 genes on either side, the full variable domain is KAGVTQTPRYLIKTRGQQVTLSCSPISGHRSVSWYQQTPGQGLQFLFEYFSETQRNKGNFPGRFSGRQFSNSRSEMNVSTLELGDSALYLCASSSGLAGRNEQFFGPGTRLTVL.